In its sample, the clone carrying this T cell receptor (beta chain) was seen a few times. Its matching antigen is unknown. Each patient experienced a relapse that followed autologous stem cell transplantation, and brentuximab vedotin exposure varied. Data came from immunoSEQ multiplex PCR; TCRdb stores just in-frame clones and leaves some out. The sample lists roughly 25,000 clones; around 70% were seen once. These data come from a study of PD-1 blockade in classical Hodgkin lymphoma. The CDR3 is 16 amino acids. Germline loops: CDR1 SGHNT, CDR2 YENEEA. With 5 bases clipped from V and 0 bases from J, the junction kept 7 bases outside the gene matches. Study findings and constraints: A significant rise in TCR diversity by C4D1 was seen for CD4+ but not CD8+ cells.

The sample was peripheral blood mononuclear cells (PBMCs), taken before the second cycle of nivolumab. The receptor's source is a human donor with classical Hodgkin lymphoma. The chain links TRBV11-3 to TRBJ2-1; 7 nucleotides line up with TRBD2. The CDR3 nucleotides read TGTGCCAGCAGCCACGAGCCGGGGGGCTCCTACAATGAGCAGTTCTTC. Encoded protein: CASSHEPGGSYNEQFF. The complete variable domain, with remaining parts taken from reference TRBV11-3 and TRBJ2-1, reads EAGVVQSPRYKIIEKKQPVAFWCNPISGHNTLYWYLQNLGQGPELLIRYENEEAVDDSQLPKDRFSAERLKGVDSTLKIQPAELGDSAVYLCASSHEPGGSYNEQFFGPGTRLTVL.